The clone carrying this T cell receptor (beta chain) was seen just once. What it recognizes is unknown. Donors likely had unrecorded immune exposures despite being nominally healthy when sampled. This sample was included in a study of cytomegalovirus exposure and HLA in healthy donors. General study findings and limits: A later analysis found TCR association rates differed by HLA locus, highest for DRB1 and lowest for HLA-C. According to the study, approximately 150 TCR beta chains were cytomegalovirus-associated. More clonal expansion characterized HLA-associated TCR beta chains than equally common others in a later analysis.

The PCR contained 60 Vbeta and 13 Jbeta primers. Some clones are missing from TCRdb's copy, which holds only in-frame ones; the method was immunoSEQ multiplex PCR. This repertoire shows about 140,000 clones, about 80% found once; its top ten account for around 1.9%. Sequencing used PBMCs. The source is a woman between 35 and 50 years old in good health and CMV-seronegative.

DNA for the CDR3: TGTGCCAGCAGTCTACTAGCGGAGAGCCCCTACGAGCAGTACTTC. It yields the protein CASSLLAESPYEQYF. The chain joins TRBV6-5 to TRBJ2-7, with TRBD2 identical over 8 bases. The germline V gene encodes CDR1 MNHEY and CDR2 SVGAGI. The V segment lost 5 bases and the J segment 2 bases; nucleotides outside the gene matches: 8. The CDR3 has 15 amino acids.